This entry concerns a single TCR beta chain. Its antigen remains unidentified. This entry belongs to a study of T cell responses to AZD1222 COVID-19 vaccine. The repertoire was sequenced with immunoSEQ multiplex PCR; TCRdb's copy has only in-frame clones and lacks some. This repertoire shows 96,000 or so clones, roughly 90% found once; its top ten account for roughly 24%. The CDR3 is made up of 15 amino acids. V lost 8 bases and J lost 0, with 14 bases in between. The germline gives CDR1 MDHEN, CDR2 SYDVKM. Study outcomes and limitations: Reports say nearly half of spike-specific TCRs go after unmutated variant regions. Repertoire sampling happened only post peak T cell response. Of the AZD1222 recipients, only five or six were seropositive at baseline. Two AZD1222 doses significantly raised spike-specific TCR breadth and depth over controls.

The specimen was peripheral blood, collected on day 0 of AZD1222 vaccination. The sequence came from an adult in good health. The rearrangement uses TRBV28 and TRBJ2-1, with D perhaps matching TRBD2 (5 bases). For the CDR3, the DNA is TGTGCCAGCCTCCCCAGCGGTAGCTCCTACAATGAGCAGTTCTTC. Translating it yields CASLPSGSSYNEQFF.